The T cell receptor beta chain described here comes from a study of T-cell reconstitution after alpha-beta-depleted transplantation in children (dated by TCRdb to the mid-2010s). Broadly, across the study: The study quantitatively tracked T-cell immune reconstitution after TCRalphabeta/CD19-depleted allogeneic hematopoietic cell transplantation in children using TCR repertoire profiling.

The V end loses 3 bases and the J end loses 1 base, and a stretch of 10 bases separates them. The CDR3 runs 14 amino acids, cysteine and phenylalanine included. The CDR3 DNA has 42 bases and is translated from base 1. From a lookup of the germline V gene, CDR1 and CDR2 are SGHRS and YFSETQ. Library preparation was by PCR. These reads were obtained on an Illumina HiSeq 2500. TCR library preparation used molecular barcoding, with unique molecular identifiers applied to normalize quantification of the TCRbeta repertoire. In-frame beta chains were kept once TCRdb had trimmed the public reads at Q25 with fastp and called clones with MiXCR. Each entry merges the rows of one CDR3 protein and shows their most common DNA and genes. This sample gives 300,000 to 400,000 distinct CDR3 sequences in total; around 15% of them show up just once. About 41% of the sample goes to the ten largest clones. The treatment or condition label, as the study defines it: allogeneic hematopoietic cell transplantation with graft depleted of TCRalphabeta T cells and CD19 B cells. TCRalphabeta/CD19-depleted allogeneic hematopoietic cell grafts were given to the transplant recipients, all of whom were children.

There are a few counts of this clonotype. It has no known antigen specificity. No base quality values were provided; no much bigger clone lies one nucleotide off. What the authors observed across the whole study: In some patients, high TCRbeta diversity at day 60 was attributed to recipient T cells and intrathymic progenitors that had survived conditioning. About two months after transplant, the apparently early recovery of alphabetaT-cell counts reportedly depended on just several hundred clones that had expanded rapidly and came from non-depleted graft cells. The frequencies of hyperexpanded clones fell over the following months, and after one year, T-cell counts and TCRbeta diversity were mostly attributed to newly produced T cells.

The TCR was taken from a male patient aged 2 to 10 who had a stem cell transplant for acute lymphoblastic leukemia, so the T cells may come from the graft donor. The material sequenced was PBMCs, mostly from graft donor cells, taken 360 days after TCRalphabeta/CD19-depleted stem cell transplant. The chain joins TRBV5-1 to TRBJ1-1, with the D segment identity uncertain. This receptor carries the CDR3 CASSWVSENTEAFF. The sequenced DNA: TGCGCCAGCAGCTGGGTCAGCGAGAACACTGAAGCTTTCTTT.